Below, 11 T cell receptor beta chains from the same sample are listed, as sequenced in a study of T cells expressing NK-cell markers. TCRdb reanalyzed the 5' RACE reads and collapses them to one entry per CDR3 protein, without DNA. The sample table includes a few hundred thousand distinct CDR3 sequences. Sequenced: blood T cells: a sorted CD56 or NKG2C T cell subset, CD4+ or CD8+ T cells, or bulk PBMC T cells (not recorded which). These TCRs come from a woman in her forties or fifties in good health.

The CDR3 protein is CASREAGPYNEQFF. V usage is TRBV5-1 and J usage is TRBJ2-1; TCRdb reports TRBD2, a call that lacks DNA to check it against. Germline loops: CDR1 SGHRS, CDR2 YFSETQ. The CDR3 spans 14 residues.

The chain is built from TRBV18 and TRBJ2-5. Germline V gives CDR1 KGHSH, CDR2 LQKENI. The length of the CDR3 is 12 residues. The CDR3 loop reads CASSPPSETQYF.

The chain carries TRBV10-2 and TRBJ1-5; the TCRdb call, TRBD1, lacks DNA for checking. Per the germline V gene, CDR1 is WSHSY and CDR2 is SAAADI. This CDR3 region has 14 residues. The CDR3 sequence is CASSVNRVYQPQHF.

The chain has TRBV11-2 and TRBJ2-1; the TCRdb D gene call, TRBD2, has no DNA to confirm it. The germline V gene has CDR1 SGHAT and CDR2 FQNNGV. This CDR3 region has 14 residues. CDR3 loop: CASSLPRRAGEQFF. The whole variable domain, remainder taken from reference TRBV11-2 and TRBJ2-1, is EAGVAQSPRYKIIEKRQSVAFWCNPISGHATLYWYQQILGQGPKLLIQFQNNGVVDDSQLPKDRFSAERLKGVDSTLKIQPAKLEDSAVYLCASSLPRRAGEQFFGPGTRLTVL.

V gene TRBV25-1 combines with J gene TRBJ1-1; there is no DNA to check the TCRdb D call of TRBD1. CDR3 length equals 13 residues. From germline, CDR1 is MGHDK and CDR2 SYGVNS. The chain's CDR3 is CASRGGLATEAFF.

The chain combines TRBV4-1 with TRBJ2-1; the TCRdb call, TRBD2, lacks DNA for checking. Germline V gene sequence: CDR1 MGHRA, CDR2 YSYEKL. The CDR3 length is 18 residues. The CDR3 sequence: CASSRASGGDFSYNEQFF.

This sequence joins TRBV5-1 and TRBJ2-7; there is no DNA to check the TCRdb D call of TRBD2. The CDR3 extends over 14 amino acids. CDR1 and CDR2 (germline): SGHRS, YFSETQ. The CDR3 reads CASSFEGYSYEQYF. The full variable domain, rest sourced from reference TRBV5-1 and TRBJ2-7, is KAGVTQTPRYLIKTRGQQVTLSCSPISGHRSVSWYQQTPGQGLQFLFEYFSETQRNKGNFPGRFSGRQFSNSRSEMNVSTLELGDSALYLCASSFEGYSYEQYFGPGTRLTVT.

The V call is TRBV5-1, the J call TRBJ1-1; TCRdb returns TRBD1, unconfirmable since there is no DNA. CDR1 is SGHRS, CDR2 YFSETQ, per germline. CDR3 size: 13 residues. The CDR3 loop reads CASSLWWGTEAFF.

The CDR3 loop reads CASSSPLDREVTQYF. The chain has TRBV5-8 and TRBJ2-5; without DNA, the TCRdb call of TRBD1 cannot be checked. The CDR3 length is 15 residues. Per germline, CDR1 SGHTS and CDR2 YDEGEE.

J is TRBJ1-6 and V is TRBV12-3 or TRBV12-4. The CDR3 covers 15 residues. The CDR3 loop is CASSLSGMRNSPLHF.

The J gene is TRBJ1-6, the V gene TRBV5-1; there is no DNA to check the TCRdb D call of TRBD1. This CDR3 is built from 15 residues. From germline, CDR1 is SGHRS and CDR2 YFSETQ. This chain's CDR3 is CASSSSGTPTSPLHF.